This paragraph reports one TCR beta chain. Its antigen is undetermined. Using immunoSEQ multiplex PCR, the repertoire was profiled, and TCRdb retains in-frame clones only, with some absent. The sample shows about 140,000 clones, more than 85% of them seen only once. The sample comes from a study of T cell responses to AZD1222 COVID-19 vaccine. Regarding the study as a whole: Vaccination with two AZD1222 doses was followed by a rise in Spike-specific TCR breadth and depth. Reportedly, close to half of spike-specific TCRs are directed against unmutated variant regions.

Researchers grouped second doses given at about 4 or about 12 weeks into one pool. The sample was peripheral blood, taken 28 days after the second AZD1222 dose. This TCR came from an adult who received the AZD1222 COVID-19 vaccine.

The CDR3, as DNA: TGTGCCAGCAGCTGGGGCGCCTACGAGCAGTACTTC. This encodes CASSWGAYEQYF. The chain recombines TRBV7-8 with TRBJ2-7, with a possible D match to TRBD1 (5 bases). Germline loops: CDR1 SGHVS, CDR2 FQNEAQ. The CDR3 spans 12 residues. V lost 4 bases to trimming and J lost 2 bases, with 6 bases between them.